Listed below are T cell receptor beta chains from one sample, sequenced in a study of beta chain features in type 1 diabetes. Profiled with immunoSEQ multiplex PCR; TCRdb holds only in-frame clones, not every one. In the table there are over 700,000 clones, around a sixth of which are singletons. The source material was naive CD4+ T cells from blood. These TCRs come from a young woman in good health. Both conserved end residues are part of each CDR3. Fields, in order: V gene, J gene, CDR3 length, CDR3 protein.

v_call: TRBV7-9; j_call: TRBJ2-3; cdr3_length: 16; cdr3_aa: CASSLESGLSTDTQYF
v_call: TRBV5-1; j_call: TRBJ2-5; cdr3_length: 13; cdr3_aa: CASSSGHEETQYF
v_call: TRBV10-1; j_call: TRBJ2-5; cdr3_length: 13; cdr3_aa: CASRGQVQETQYF
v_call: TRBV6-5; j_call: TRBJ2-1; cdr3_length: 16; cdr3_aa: CASSYSAGTGPHEQFF
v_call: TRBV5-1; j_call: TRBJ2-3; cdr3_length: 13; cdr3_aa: CASSLGSTDTQYF
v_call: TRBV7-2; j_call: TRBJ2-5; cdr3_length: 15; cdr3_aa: CASSLGDRAWETQYF
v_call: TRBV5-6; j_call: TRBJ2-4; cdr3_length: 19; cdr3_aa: CASSLPTGQSLRSKNIQYF
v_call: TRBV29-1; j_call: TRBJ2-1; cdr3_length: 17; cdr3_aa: CSVAYVIRDNTYNEQFF
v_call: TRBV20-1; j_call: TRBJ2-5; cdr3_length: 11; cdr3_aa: CSASQGETQYF
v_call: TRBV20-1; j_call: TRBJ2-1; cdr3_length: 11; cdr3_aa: CSARLADLQFF
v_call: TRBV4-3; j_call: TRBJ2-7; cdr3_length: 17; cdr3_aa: CASSQGPGLGPPPEQYF
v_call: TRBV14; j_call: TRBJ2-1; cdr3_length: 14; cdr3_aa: CASSPWTQYNEQFF
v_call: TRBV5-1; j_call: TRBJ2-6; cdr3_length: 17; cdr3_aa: CASSSGTPASGANVLTF
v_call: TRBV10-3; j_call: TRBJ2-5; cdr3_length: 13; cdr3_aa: CAIAPGQGETQYF
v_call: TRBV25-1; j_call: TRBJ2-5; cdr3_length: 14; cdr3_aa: CASSEGQGPETQYF
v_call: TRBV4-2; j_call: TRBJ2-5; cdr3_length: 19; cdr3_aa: CASSQDFPTRSGFRETQYF
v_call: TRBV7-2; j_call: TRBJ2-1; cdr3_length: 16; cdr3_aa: CASSSSGLSSYNEQFF
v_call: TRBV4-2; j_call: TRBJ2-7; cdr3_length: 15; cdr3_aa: CASSQDLSGSNEQYF
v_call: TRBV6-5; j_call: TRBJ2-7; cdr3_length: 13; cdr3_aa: CASSIGQTTEQYF
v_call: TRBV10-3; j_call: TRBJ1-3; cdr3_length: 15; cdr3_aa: CAISESRGTGNTIYF
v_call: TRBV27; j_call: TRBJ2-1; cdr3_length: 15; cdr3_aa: CASSLLAELYNEQFF
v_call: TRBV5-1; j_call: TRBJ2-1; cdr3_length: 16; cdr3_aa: CASSAQTSGWGNEQFF
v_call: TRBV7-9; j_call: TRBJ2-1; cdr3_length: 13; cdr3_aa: CASSDRPYNEQFF
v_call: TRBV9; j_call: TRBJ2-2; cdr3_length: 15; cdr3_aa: CASSVAGRDTGELFF
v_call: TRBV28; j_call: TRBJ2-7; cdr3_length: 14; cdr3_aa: CASSLVAPTYEQYF
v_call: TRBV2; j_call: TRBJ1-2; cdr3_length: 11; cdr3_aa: CASSEWSGYTF
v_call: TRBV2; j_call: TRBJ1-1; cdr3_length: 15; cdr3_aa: CASSDPRGFVTEAFF
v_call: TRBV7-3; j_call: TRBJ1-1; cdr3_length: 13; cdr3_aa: CASSSSGNTEAFF
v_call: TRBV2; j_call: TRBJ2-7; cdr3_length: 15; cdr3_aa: CASRPGLAGTYEQYF
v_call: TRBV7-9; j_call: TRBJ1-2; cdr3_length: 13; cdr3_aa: CASSLAPGPGYTF
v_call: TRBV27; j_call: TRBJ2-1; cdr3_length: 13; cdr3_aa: CASSLPRARCRFF
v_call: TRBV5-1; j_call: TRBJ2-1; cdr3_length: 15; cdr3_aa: CASSLPPGMDNEQFF
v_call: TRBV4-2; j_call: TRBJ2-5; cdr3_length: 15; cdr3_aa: CASSPDRGWQETQYF
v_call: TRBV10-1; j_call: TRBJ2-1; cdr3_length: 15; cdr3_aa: CASSGGFSGGYEQFF
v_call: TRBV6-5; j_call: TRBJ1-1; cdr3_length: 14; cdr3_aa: CASSEHSGVTEAFF
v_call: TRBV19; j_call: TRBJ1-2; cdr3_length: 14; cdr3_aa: CASQRDTWNYGYTF
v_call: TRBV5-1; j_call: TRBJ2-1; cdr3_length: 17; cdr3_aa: CASSPNSGRNSYNEQFF
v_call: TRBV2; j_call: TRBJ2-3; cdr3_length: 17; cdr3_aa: CASRDQRLAGNTDTQYF
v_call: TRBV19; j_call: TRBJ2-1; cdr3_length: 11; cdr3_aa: CASSRYNEQFF
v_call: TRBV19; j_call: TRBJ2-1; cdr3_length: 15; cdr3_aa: CASRSGLAEYNEQFF
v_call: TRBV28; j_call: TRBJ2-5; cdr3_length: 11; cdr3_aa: CASSFGETQYF
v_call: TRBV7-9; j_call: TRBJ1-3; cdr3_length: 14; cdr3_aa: CASSSGDSGNTIYF
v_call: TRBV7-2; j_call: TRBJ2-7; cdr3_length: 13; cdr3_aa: CASSLGPSSEQYF
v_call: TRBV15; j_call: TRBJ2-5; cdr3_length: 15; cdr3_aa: CATSSRLAKQETQYF
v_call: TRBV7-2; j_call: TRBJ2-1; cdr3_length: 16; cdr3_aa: CASSFPAGGPNNEQFF